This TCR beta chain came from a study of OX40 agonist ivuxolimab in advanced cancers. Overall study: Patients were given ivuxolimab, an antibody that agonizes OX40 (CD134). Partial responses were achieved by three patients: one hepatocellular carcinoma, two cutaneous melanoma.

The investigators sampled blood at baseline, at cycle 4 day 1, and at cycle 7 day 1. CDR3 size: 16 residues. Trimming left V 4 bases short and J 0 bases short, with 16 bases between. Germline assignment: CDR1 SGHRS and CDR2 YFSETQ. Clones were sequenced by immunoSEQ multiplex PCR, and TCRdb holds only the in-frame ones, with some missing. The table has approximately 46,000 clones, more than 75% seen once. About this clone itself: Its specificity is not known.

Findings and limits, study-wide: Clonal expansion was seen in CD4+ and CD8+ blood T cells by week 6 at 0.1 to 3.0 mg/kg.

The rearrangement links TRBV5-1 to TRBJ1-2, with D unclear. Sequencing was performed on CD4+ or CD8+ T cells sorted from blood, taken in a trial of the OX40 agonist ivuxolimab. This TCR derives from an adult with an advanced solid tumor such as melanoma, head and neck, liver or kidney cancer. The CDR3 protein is CASSNSDGFSNYGYTF. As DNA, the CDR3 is TGCGCCAGCAGCAACAGCGACGGATTCTCTAACTATGGCTACACCTTC.